This T cell receptor beta chain is from a study of T-cell memory formation after mild COVID-19. There are many counts of this clonotype. Its antigen is currently unknown. The V end lost 3 bases, the J end lost 1 base, and 9 bases lay between the germline ends. The CDR3 contains 14 residues. CDR1 SQVTM and CDR2 ANQGSEA come from the germline V gene. 5'RACE with constant-segment primers yielded barcoded, UMI-tagged TCR alpha and TCR beta cDNA libraries. TCRdb processed the 5' RACE reads anew with MiXCR; each CDR3 protein has one entry. The top ten clones hold around a fifth of a sample with approximately 300,000 distinct CDR3 sequences, less than 9.5% of them seen once. Study-wide findings and caveats: Pre-infection memory showed some responding clones, and this suggested that cross-reactive memory joined. Second-wave clones that peaked on day 37 lacked confirmed SARS-CoV-2 specificity. Clones contracting over day 15 to 85 were CD4/CD8 balanced, with later expanders leaning CD4+.

Source material: PBMCs or a T cell subset sorted from them (not recorded which). This chain links TRBV29-1 with TRBJ2-2; D gene ambiguous. The receptor was derived from a man between 18 and 35 years old who had mild COVID-19 (a few samples of this study predate the infection). Cell type and time point are not known. Here the CDR3 reads CSVDGPMNTGELFF. CDR3 coding DNA: TGCAGCGTTGATGGTCCGATGAACACCGGGGAGCTGTTTTTT.